These T cell receptor beta chains were read from a single sample in a study of T cell responses to AZD1222 COVID-19 vaccine. Assay: immunoSEQ multiplex PCR; the TCRdb copy retains only in-frame clones and omits some. The repertoire includes approximately 70,000 clones, 80% to 90% of them detected once, and over 5% sits in the top ten. The sample was peripheral blood, taken on day 0 of AZD1222 vaccination. The receptors come from an adult in good health. The CDR3 runs from the conserved cysteine through the conserved F or W. A D gene is named only where the DNA matches it firmly. Where a row states a size, it is once, few, many or the class of an expanded clone; other rows omit it.

clone_size j_call v_call d_call cdr3_nt cdr3_aa
few TRBJ2-2 TRBV9 - TGTGCCAGCAGCGTAGGCCCCGGGGGAGCTATCGGGGAGCTGTTTTTT CASSVGPGGAIGELFF
- TRBJ2-7 TRBV6-4 - TGTGCCAGCAGTGACTCAGGGCCCCGGTTGCACGAGCAGTACTTC CASSDSGPRLHEQYF
- TRBJ1-4 TRBV11-2 TRBD1 TGTGCCAGCAGCTTAAACAGGGGTAATGAAAAACTGTTTTTT CASSLNRGNEKLFF
once TRBJ1-2 TRBV20-1 - TGCAGTGCTAGTACCCTTGCGAGAGGGTATGGCTACACCTTC CSASTLARGYGYTF
once TRBJ2-1 TRBV2 - TGTGCCAGCAGTACAATCCCCGGGAGCCTCAATGAGCAGTTCTTC CASSTIPGSLNEQFF
- TRBJ2-1 TRBV12-5 - TGTGCTAGTGGTAAAGGGGAGGGGGCGGTCAGTGAGCAGTTCTTC CASGKGEGAVSEQFF
- TRBJ1-5 TRBV14 - TGTGCCAGCAGTCTACAGGGTACGGATCAGCCCCAGCATTTT CASSLQGTDQPQHF
- TRBJ2-7 TRBV28 TRBD2 TGTGCCAGCAGTTTAGGGACTAGCGACGACGAGCAGTACTTC CASSLGTSDDEQYF
- TRBJ1-1 TRBV7-8 - TGTGCCAGCAGCAGGACGGGTGGGACTGAAGCTTTCTTT CASSRTGGTEAFF
- TRBJ1-5 TRBV6-1 - TGTGCCAGCAGTGAAGCGGTTCCGGGCCTACCCCCCAATCAGCCCCAGCATTTT CASSEAVPGLPPNQPQHF
- TRBJ1-3 TRBV6-5 - TGTGCCAGCAGCCCCTACGGGGCCGGAAAGGCCATATATTTT CASSPYGAGKAIYF
- TRBJ2-3 TRBV7-3 TRBD1 TGTGCCAGCAGTTCCGGGACAGGGGGCACAGATACGCAGTATTTT CASSSGTGGTDTQYF
- TRBJ1-2 TRBV2 - TGTGCCACGCGGGGGAGGGGCTATGGCTACACCTTC CATRGRGYGYTF
- TRBJ2-7 TRBV3-1/TRBV3-2 TRBD2 TGTGCCAGCAGCCAAGGACTAGCGGCCTCCTACGAGCAGTACTTC CASSQGLAASYEQYF
- TRBJ2-6 TRBV6-1 - TGTGCCAGCAGTGAAGGATTCAAGTCTGGGGCCAACGTCCTGACTTTC CASSEGFKSGANVLTF
- TRBJ2-7 TRBV7-9 TRBD2 TGTGCCAGCAGCTCCGGCACTAGCGGGTCCTACGAGCAGTACTTC CASSSGTSGSYEQYF
once TRBJ2-5 TRBV7-8 TRBD1 TGTGCCAGCAGCTTAGAGGGGGGGACAGGGGAAGAGACCCAGTACTTC CASSLEGGTGEETQYF
few TRBJ1-5 TRBV27 - TGTGCCAGCAGTTTATTCAGGGGCAATCAGCCCCAGCATTTT CASSLFRGNQPQHF
- TRBJ1-1 TRBV19 TRBD1 TGTGCCAGTCGACAGGGGGCAGAAGTCGGGCGCACTGAAGCTTTCTTT CASRQGAEVGRTEAFF
- TRBJ1-6 TRBV6-5 - TGTGCCAGCAGTTACCCGGGGAATTCACCCCTCCACTTT CASSYPGNSPLHF
- TRBJ2-5 TRBV12-3/TRBV12-4 - TGTGCCAGCAGTGGAGGACGCCAAGAGACCCAGTACTTC CASSGGRQETQYF
- TRBJ2-7 TRBV6-1 - TGTGCCAGCAGTGAACGGAGGGGTGGGTTCTACGAGCAGTACTTC CASSERRGGFYEQYF